These T cell receptor beta chains were read from a single sample in a study of glioma-infiltrating T cells after dendritic cell vaccination. The repertoire was sequenced with immunoSEQ multiplex PCR; TCRdb's copy has only in-frame clones and lacks some. The table has 90,000 to 95,000 clones, roughly four fifths seen once. Sequenced material: blood, taken after dendritic cell vaccination. The receptor set was obtained from a human donor with glioblastoma. The CDR3 runs from the conserved cysteine through the conserved F or W. A D gene is named only where the DNA matches it firmly. Part of the rows lack a size; the others show once, few, many or a class for expanded clones.

cdr3_nt: TGTGCCAGCTCACCGAGCCGGGATGGAGGTGGCTACACCTTC
cdr3_aa: CASSPSRDGGGYTF
clone_size: .
v_call: TRBV18
d_call: .
j_call: TRBJ1-2

cdr3_nt: TGTGCCAGCAGCTTTTTTACCGGGAGCACCCTAGCCAAAAACATTCAGTACTTC
cdr3_aa: CASSFFTGSTLAKNIQYF
clone_size: few
v_call: TRBV7-8
d_call: .
j_call: TRBJ2-4

cdr3_nt: TGTGCCAGCCCATCCCTCGAGGGCGCGGGGGGCACTGAAGCTTTCTTT
cdr3_aa: CASPSLEGAGGTEAFF
clone_size: .
v_call: TRBV5-6
d_call: .
j_call: TRBJ1-1

cdr3_nt: TGTGCCATCACCGCAGACAGGTCGACTAACTATGGCTACACCTTC
cdr3_aa: CAITADRSTNYGYTF
clone_size: .
v_call: TRBV10-3
d_call: .
j_call: TRBJ1-2

cdr3_nt: TGTGCCAGCAGCTTGACAGGAGGATTTACACCCCTCCACTTT
cdr3_aa: CASSLTGGFTPLHF
clone_size: .
v_call: TRBV7-2
d_call: .
j_call: TRBJ1-6

cdr3_nt: TGTGCCAGTAGTAATGGGGGGGTTGTGTACGAGCAGTACTTC
cdr3_aa: CASSNGGVVYEQYF
clone_size: .
v_call: TRBV19
d_call: TRBD2
j_call: TRBJ2-7

cdr3_nt: TGTGCCACCAGCAGAGGAACCGGACAGGGGCAGGCGGGTGGCTACACCTTC
cdr3_aa: CATSRGTGQGQAGGYTF
clone_size: .
v_call: TRBV15
d_call: TRBD1
j_call: TRBJ1-2

cdr3_nt: TGTGCCAGTAGTAACAGGGAAAAATCTGGGGCCAACGTCCTGACTTTC
cdr3_aa: CASSNREKSGANVLTF
clone_size: .
v_call: TRBV19
d_call: .
j_call: TRBJ2-6

cdr3_nt: TGCGCCAGCAGCTTGGCTGGACAGGGCGACACCATATATTTT
cdr3_aa: CASSLAGQGDTIYF
clone_size: .
v_call: TRBV5-1
d_call: TRBD1
j_call: TRBJ1-3

cdr3_nt: TGTGCCAGCTCACCGACCTGGGACACCCTAAACTATGGCTACACCTTC
cdr3_aa: CASSPTWDTLNYGYTF
clone_size: .
v_call: TRBV18
d_call: .
j_call: TRBJ1-2